A single sample gave rise to the 2 T cell receptor beta chains below, sequenced in a study of T cells in Graves' hyperthyroidism and ophthalmopathy. TCR beta CDR3 regions were amplified from RNA transcripts. Primed by the HTBI set, a first-round RT-PCR was run on the TCR CDR3. TCRdb reprocessed the multiplex PCR reads via MiXCR and lists one record per CDR3 protein. The data contain about 480,000 distinct CDR3 sequences, around 24% of them singletons. Specimen: blood. The receptors come from a woman in her twenties or thirties with Graves' ophthalmopathy.

This clonotype appeared many times. The gene calls are TRBV20-1 and TRBJ1-2; 10 positions agree with TRBD1. V shed 3 bases, J shed 2 bases, and the junction held 12 bases outside the gene matches. Germline CDR1 DFQATT, CDR2 SNEGSKA (reference sequence). This CDR3 region has 17 residues. CDR3 sequence (DNA): TGCAGTGCTAGGTCGGGACAGGGGCCCGGAGGGAACTATGGCTACACCTTC. The encoded protein is CSARSGQGPGGNYGYTF.

V usage is TRBV9 and J usage is TRBJ2-7; 9 positions agree with TRBD2. CDR3 size: 16 residues. Trimming took 2 bases from V and 2 from J; bases not matched to a gene: 8. Germline lookup yields CDR1 SGDLS and CDR2 YYNGEE. The CDR3 nucleotides are TGTGCCAGCAGCGTCCATAGCGGGGGACCAACCTACGAGCAGTACTTC. This sequence encodes CASSVHSGGPTYEQYF.